These T cell receptor beta chains were read from a single sample in a study of blood T cells in healthy people across ages. From the 5' RACE reads, TCRdb called clonotypes with MiXCR, one entry per CDR3 protein. The table includes over 1,500,000 distinct CDR3 sequences, about 50% detected once. Sequences were obtained from blood. All receptors derive from a woman aged 35 to 49 in good health. Both conserved end residues are part of each CDR3. Each record gives: clone size, D gene, J gene, V gene, CDR3 protein, CDR3 DNA. D genes are given only for firm matches. Rows give clone size only sometimes, using once, few, many, or a class for an expanded clone.

size: NA
D: NA
J: TRBJ2-3
V: TRBV4-2
CDR3: CASSQQRRTDTQYF
DNA: TGTGCCAGCAGCCAACAGAGGAGGACAGATACGCAGTATTTT

size: NA
D: TRBD1
J: TRBJ2-3
V: TRBV19
CDR3: CASRIQGADTQYF
DNA: TGTGCCAGCCGTATTCAGGGGGCAGATACGCAGTATTTT

size: NA
D: TRBD2
J: TRBJ2-1
V: TRBV24-1
CDR3: CATSDRGLGRGEQFF
DNA: TGTGCCACCAGTGATAGAGGCCTTGGGAGGGGTGAGCAGTTCTTC

size: NA
D: TRBD1
J: TRBJ2-7
V: TRBV5-1
CDR3: CASSLAGGLNEQYF
DNA: TGCGCCAGCAGCTTGGCAGGGGGTCTCAACGAGCAGTACTTC

size: NA
D: NA
J: TRBJ1-5
V: TRBV21-1
CDR3: CASRGTGLSNQPQHF
DNA: TGTGCCAGCAGAGGGACAGGGCTTAGCAATCAGCCCCAGCATTTT

size: few
D: NA
J: TRBJ2-1
V: TRBV10-3
CDR3: CAISESSGTQSFF
DNA: TGTGCCATCAGTGAGTCTTCCGGGACTCAATCGTTCTTC

size: NA
D: NA
J: TRBJ1-6
V: TRBV21-1
CDR3: CASALNTAGTENSPLHF
DNA: TGTGCCAGCGCCCTAAATACCGCGGGGACAGAGAATTCACCCCTCCACTTT

size: many
D: NA
J: TRBJ2-3
V: TRBV10-3
CDR3: CASQGGNTDTQYF
DNA: TGTGCCAGCCAAGGGGGGAACACAGATACGCAGTATTTT

size: NA
D: NA
J: TRBJ1-5
V: TRBV21-1
CDR3: CASSKFGDPNQPQHF
DNA: TGTGCCAGCAGCAAATTTGGGGACCCCAATCAGCCCCAGCATTTT

size: NA
D: NA
J: TRBJ2-1
V: TRBV20-1
CDR3: CSAPPGGGRRNEQFF
DNA: TGCAGTGCTCCCCCAGGGGGCGGGAGACGGAATGAGCAGTTCTTC

size: NA
D: TRBD2
J: TRBJ2-1
V: TRBV20-1
CDR3: CSAPPSGGAYEQFF
DNA: TGCAGTGCGCCACCTAGCGGGGGGGCTTATGAGCAGTTCTTC

size: NA
D: NA
J: TRBJ1-2
V: TRBV19
CDR3: CASSTRAGGYGYTF
DNA: TGTGCCAGTAGTACCAGGGCCGGCGGCTATGGCTACACCTTC

size: NA
D: TRBD1
J: TRBJ1-5
V: TRBV10-3
CDR3: CAISPGRGSGSNQPQHF
DNA: TGTGCCATCAGCCCGGGCAGGGGGTCCGGGAGCAATCAGCCCCAGCATTTT

size: few
D: TRBD1
J: TRBJ1-2
V: TRBV29-1
CDR3: CSVEGQGAHRYGYTF
DNA: TGCAGCGTTGAGGGACAGGGGGCTCACCGCTATGGCTACACCTTC

size: few
D: NA
J: TRBJ2-7
V: TRBV24-1
CDR3: CATSDHRESVYEQYF
DNA: TGTGCCACCAGTGATCACAGGGAAAGTGTCTACGAGCAGTACTTC

size: few
D: NA
J: TRBJ2-3
V: TRBV11-2
CDR3: CASSLTSQGPDTQYF
DNA: TGTGCCAGCAGCCTTACTTCACAGGGCCCAGATACGCAGTATTTT

size: NA
D: NA
J: TRBJ2-7
V: TRBV4-1
CDR3: CASSQDSNPYEQYF
DNA: TGCGCCAGCAGCCAAGACAGCAACCCCTACGAGCAGTACTTC